Shown below are 23 T cell receptor beta chains from a single sample sequenced in a study of PD-1 blockade in classical Hodgkin lymphoma. Profiled with immunoSEQ multiplex PCR; TCRdb holds only in-frame clones, not every one. The sample lists about 20,000 clones, around 70% occurring once. All trial patients relapsed after autologous stem cell transplantation. The sequences come from peripheral blood mononuclear cells (PBMCs), collected before the second cycle of nivolumab. The source of these receptors is a human donor with classical Hodgkin lymphoma.

The chain recombines TRBV4-2 with TRBJ2-5; 7 bases are a match to TRBD2. This CDR3 region has 16 residues. After removal of 1 base from V and 5 bases from J, the junction contained 10 bases not matched to a gene. Germline assignment: CDR1 LGHNA and CDR2 YNFKEQ. CDR3 in amino acids: CASSQASAGEDETQYF. As DNA, the CDR3 is TGTGCCAGCAGCCAAGCCTCTGCGGGAGAGGATGAGACCCAGTACTTC.

This clone came up a few times. V gene TRBV19 combines with J gene TRBJ1-5; D not certain. The CDR3 is made up of 15 amino acids. V lost 7 bases and J 5 bases, leaving 18 bases between the germline ends. Looked up from germline, CDR1 is LNHDA and CDR2 is SQIVND (reference sequence). CDR3 nucleotide sequence: TGTGCCAGTAAGGGTAGTGGGGAAGGGTATCAGCCCCAGCATTTT. It specifies CASKGSGEGYQPQHF.

V gene TRBV19 combines with J gene TRBJ1-5; possible D gene TRBD1, 5 bases. This CDR3 has 17 residues. Germline CDR1 LNHDA, CDR2 SQIVND (reference sequence). V was pared by 1 base and J by 2 bases, with 15 bases between. The CDR3, as DNA: TGTGCCAGTAGTATAGGCTCGGGAGGGACTGGCAATCAGCCCCAGCATTTT. Its protein is CASSIGSGGTGNQPQHF. The entire variable domain, with the rest obtained from reference TRBV19 and TRBJ1-5, is as follows: DGGITQSPKYLFRKEGQNVTLSCEQNLNHDAMYWYRQDPGQGLRLIYYSQIVNDFQKGDIAEGYSVSREKKESFPLTVTSAQKNPTAFYLCASSIGSGGTGNQPQHFGDGTRLSIL.

The V gene is TRBV7-2, the J gene TRBJ2-3; no reliable D call. There are 15 residues in the CDR3. With 5 bases removed from V and 3 bases from J, the gap between germline ends came to 15 bases. Germline V CDR1 and CDR2: SGHTA, FQGNSA. The CDR3 region has the DNA TGTGCCAGCAGCCCCGAGGTAGCCCGAACAGATACGCAGTATTTT. Its translation is CASSPEVARTDTQYF.

The gene calls are TRBV9 and TRBJ1-4, with 9 bases fitting TRBD1. V dropped 3 bases and J dropped 7; count of bases not matched to a gene: 7. Germline-derived CDR1 and CDR2 are SGDLS and YYNGEE. The CDR3 has 15 amino acids. The CDR3 DNA is TGTGCCAGCAGCGCTTACAGGGGGCAGGGTGAAAAACTGTTTTTT. Its protein product is CASSAYRGQGEKLFF.

This clone was picked up a small number of times. The chain uses TRBV10-2 and TRBJ1-1; tentatively, D is TRBD1 (5 bases). The CDR3 runs to 17 residues. The V gene's germline CDR1 is WSHSY and CDR2 SAAADI. V lost 0 bases and J lost 4, with 18 bases in between. CDR3 residues: CASSESTGRSESTEAFF. The CDR3 nucleotides read TGCGCCAGCAGTGAGTCGACGGGGCGATCGGAGAGCACTGAAGCTTTCTTT.

The rearrangement joins TRBV5-4 to TRBJ2-7, with TRBD1 matching 7 bases. CDR3 length: 15 residues. From germline, CDR1 is SGHNT and CDR2 YYREEE (reference sequence). The V segment lost 4 bases and the J segment 0 bases; nucleotides outside the gene matches: 7. The CDR3 bases are TGTGCCAGCAGCAACGCAGGGGGATTCTCCTACGAGCAGTACTTC. As protein: CASSNAGGFSYEQYF.

The CDR3 region has the DNA TGCGCCAGCAGTGAAGGGGTCAAAGGAGACAATGAGCAGTTCTTC. Residues: CASSEGVKGDNEQFF. This chain links TRBV5-1 with TRBJ2-1; possibly TRBD1 for D (5 bases). CDR1 and CDR2 from the germline V gene are SGHRS and YFSETQ. The V end lost 5 bases, the J end lost 5 bases, and 17 bases lay between the germline ends. This CDR3 has 15 residues.

This clone is deemed medium-sized. The DNA of the CDR3 is TGTGCCAGCCGGAACAGCGGAGAAAAACTGTTTTTT. It specifies CASRNSGEKLFF. V and J are TRBV25-1 and TRBJ1-4; D gene unclear. Trimming cost V 8 bases and J 8 bases, with 12 bases left between them. Germline V CDR1 and CDR2: MGHDK, SYGVNS. This CDR3 spans 12 amino acids.

The CDR3 here is CSAKAGGGWFF. CDR3 nucleotides: TGCAGTGCAAAAGCGGGAGGGGGGTGGTTCTTC. V gene TRBV20-1 combines with J gene TRBJ2-1, with 10 bases aligning to TRBD2. V shed 6 bases and J 15 bases; nucleotides not matched to a gene: 8. The CDR3 covers 11 residues. Germline CDR1 reads DFQATT; CDR2 reads SNEGSKA (reference sequence).

This clone is labeled as medium-sized. The chain employs TRBV25-1 and TRBJ1-3; 7 nucleotides align to TRBD1. The CDR3 totals 16 residues. Trimming cost V 2 bases and J 0 bases; bases outside gene matches: 4. Germline assignment: CDR1 MGHDK and CDR2 SYGVNS. The chain's CDR3 is CASSERDRVSGNTIYF. The CDR3 region has the DNA TGTGCCAGCAGTGAACGTGACAGGGTCTCTGGAAACACCATATATTTT.

The sample holds a few counts of this clone. The chain links TRBV2 to TRBJ1-2; D call uncertain. With 0 bases removed from V and 3 bases from J, the gap between germline ends came to 2 bases. The CDR3 covers 12 residues. The germline gives CDR1 SNHLY, CDR2 FYNNEI. The CDR3 sequence: CASSEAYYGYTF. The CDR3 DNA is TGTGCCAGCAGTGAAGCGTACTATGGCTACACCTTC. The whole variable domain, filled in from reference TRBV2 and TRBJ1-2, reads EPEVTQTPSHQVTQMGQEVILRCVPISNHLYFYWYRQILGQKVEFLVSFYNNEISEKSEIFDDQFSVERPDGSNFTLKIRSTKLEDSAMYFCASSEAYYGYTFGSGTRLTVV.

The V call is TRBV5-6, the J call TRBJ2-1; 7 bases fit TRBD1. The CDR3 has 13 amino acids. Unmatched junction bases numbered 5, after V lost 4 bases and J lost 7 bases. Germline V gene lookup returns CDR1 SGHDT and CDR2 YYEEEE. The CDR3, as DNA: TGTGCCAGCAGCGGAACAGGGGTAAATGAGCAGTTCTTC. Its protein is CASSGTGVNEQFF.

This clone was picked up a small number of times. The chain employs TRBV20-1 and TRBJ2-5, with a tentative D call TRBD1 (5 bases). The CDR3 consists of 10 residues. Trimming cost V 4 bases and J 5 bases, with 5 bases left between them. CDR1 and CDR2 (germline): DFQATT, SNEGSKA (reference sequence). CDR3 sequence: CSANRETQYF. CDR3 sequence (DNA): TGCAGTGCTAACAGGGAGACCCAGTACTTC.

The chain links TRBV19 to TRBJ2-1, with 8 bases identical to TRBD2. This CDR3 region has 15 residues. V gave up 0 bases and J gave up 7 bases; unmatched junction bases: 5. Germline CDR1 reads LNHDA; CDR2 reads SQIVND (reference sequence). CDR3: CASSIEGLVTNEQFF. The CDR3 DNA sequence: TGTGCCAGTAGTATAGAGGGACTAGTTACTAATGAGCAGTTCTTC.

This sequence joins TRBV11-3 and TRBJ2-3; 10 bases match TRBD2. The CDR3 runs 14 residues. The germline gives CDR1 SGHNT, CDR2 YENEEA. The V and J ends lost 1 base and 6 bases, in that order; junction bases with no gene match: 1. The CDR3 region is CASSLATSGDTQYF. CDR3 in DNA: TGTGCCAGCAGCTTAGCGACTAGCGGGGATACGCAGTATTTT.

V and J are TRBV30 and TRBJ2-7, with D possibly matching TRBD2 (7 bases). CDR3 length: 14 residues. Germline V lookup: CDR1 GTSNPN, CDR2 SVGIG (reference sequence). Trimming took 0 bases from V and 6 from J, leaving 15 bases between them. The CDR3 region is CAWSVGAGVAEQYF. The CDR3 DNA follows: TGTGCCTGGAGTGTGGGGGCGGGAGTGGCCGAGCAGTACTTC.

This clone turned up a few times. The chain has TRBV10-3 and TRBJ2-5, with 8 bases identical to TRBD1. The CDR3 is made up of 12 amino acids. Looked up from germline, CDR1 is ENHRY and CDR2 is SYGVKD. The V segment lost 6 bases and the J segment 9 bases; nucleotides outside the gene matches: 6. The CDR3 loop reads CAISPDRAAQYF. The CDR3 DNA reads as TGTGCCATCAGCCCGGACAGGGCGGCCCAGTACTTC.

The chain has TRBV6-5 and TRBJ2-5; maybe TRBD2 (6 bases). Trimming stripped 6 bases from V and 8 bases from J, with 16 bases between. Germline V gene sequence: CDR1 MNHEY, CDR2 SVGAGI. CDR3 length: 13 amino acids. DNA for the CDR3: TGTGCCAGCAGAGGAGGACTACGAACTACCCAGTACTTC. Amino acid sequence: CASRGGLRTTQYF.

This rearrangement joins TRBV4-1 to TRBJ2-7; D is unclear. The germline CDR1 and CDR2 sequences are MGHRA and YSYEKL. The CDR3 covers 13 residues. With 0 bases removed from V and 4 bases from J, the gap between germline ends came to 7 bases. CDR3: CASSQDGGYEQYF. The CDR3 nucleotides are TGCGCCAGCAGCCAAGATGGTGGATACGAGCAGTACTTC.

The sample holds one count of this clone. This rearrangement joins TRBV20-1 to TRBJ2-5; 7 nucleotides line up with TRBD2. Trimming took 7 bases from V and 4 from J; bases not matched to a gene: 3. The CDR3 spans 11 residues. Germline V gene sequence: CDR1 DFQATT, CDR2 SNEGSKA (reference sequence). This CDR3 reads CSGEGGETQYF. DNA of the CDR3: TGCAGTGGGGAGGGTGGAGAGACCCAGTACTTC.

This clone occurred once. The chain's CDR3 is CASSASDSNQETQYF. The CDR3 bases are TGTGCCAGCAGTGCATCAGACAGCAACCAAGAGACCCAGTACTTC. The V call is TRBV2, the J call TRBJ2-5, with D possibly being TRBD1 (5 bases). The V gene lost 4 bases and the J gene lost 0 bases, with 12 bases spanning the gap. The CDR3 has 15 residues. Germline-derived CDR1 and CDR2 are SNHLY and FYNNEI. Using reference TRBV2 and TRBJ2-5 for the parts outside the CDR3, the full variable domain is EPEVTQTPSHQVTQMGQEVILRCVPISNHLYFYWYRQILGQKVEFLVSFYNNEISEKSEIFDDQFSVERPDGSNFTLKIRSTKLEDSAMYFCASSASDSNQETQYFGPGTRLLVL.

The chain is built from TRBV7-6 and TRBJ1-5; D remains unclear. The V end lost 1 base, the J end lost 7 bases, and 14 bases lay between the germline ends. Germline V gene sequence: CDR1 SGHVS, CDR2 FNYEAQ. CDR3 length: 15 amino acids. As DNA, the CDR3 is TGTGCCAGCAGCTTAGATTCGGGGAACGGGCAGCCCCAGCATTTT. It encodes CASSLDSGNGQPQHF.